The clone carrying this T cell receptor beta chain was detected a few times. Its matching antigen is unknown. These data come from a study of cytomegalovirus exposure and HLA in healthy donors. General study findings and limits: In a later analysis, a genetic analysis reported fewer productive-TCR N-insertions in an Asian-associated ancestry cluster than the cohort average. Follow-up analysis found HLA locus-dependent TCR association rates, highest for DRB1 and lowest for HLA-C.

Germline CDR1 reads SGHDT; CDR2 reads YYEEEE. The CDR3 sequence is 16 residues long. Between the trimmed V and J ends, which lost 1 base and 7 bases, there was a span of 20 bases. PCR involved 60 Vbeta and 13 Jbeta primers. Produced via immunoSEQ multiplex PCR; TCRdb's table is partial and in-frame only. The sample has about 120,000 clones, roughly three quarters seen once. The sequence was obtained from a man aged 25-40 years in good health and CMV-seropositive. V gene TRBV5-6 combines with J gene TRBJ1-2, with a weak D call TRBD1 (6 bases). Sequenced input: PBMCs. In DNA form, the CDR3 reads TGTGCCAGCAGCTTGTGGGGGCGGAACGAGGCTTCTGGCTACACCTTC. Translating gives CASSLWGRNEASGYTF.